This record concerns one TCR beta chain sequence. The same CDR3 is also encoded by other DNA sequences in this sample. Per the authors' pipeline: From reference gene primer amplification, estimates of nucleated cell counts were derived. The data were produced by immunoSEQ multiplex PCR, yet TCRdb's version contains in-frame clones alone and is incomplete. V and J calls and clone size come straight from that table; D and trimming were deduced from the DNA. The table has hundreds of thousands of clones, 70% to 90% seen once; the top ten hold about 1.2%. These data originate in a study of blood T cell repertoires in COVID-19. At the level of the study: Material from acute and convalescent COVID-19 was sourced from the United States, Italy and Spain. T cells, B-cell-depleted T cells, or PBMCs provided the cDNA or gDNA that served as material.

V was pared by 0 bases and J by 3 bases, with 9 bases between. Germline CDR1 SGDLS, CDR2 YYNGEE. The CDR3 extends over 14 amino acids. This clonotype originated in a middle-aged man with acute or convalescent COVID-19. The chain couples TRBV9 to TRBJ1-2; D might be TRBD1 (6 bases). Sequenced input: peripheral blood. The CDR3, as DNA: TGTGCCAGCAGCGTAGGAGGGGGAGACTATGGCTACACCTTC. Translation gives CASSVGGGDYGYTF.